One and the same sample provided the 10 T cell receptor beta chains below, sequenced in a study of cytomegalovirus exposure and HLA in healthy donors. With 60 Vbeta and 13 Jbeta primers, the PCR was carried out. Clones were read by immunoSEQ multiplex PCR, and TCRdb kept only the in-frame ones, dropping some. In the table there are some 150,000 clones, around 80% of which are singletons. The sequenced sample was PBMCs. The receptors derive from a man younger than 45 in good health and CMV-seropositive.

This clone was counted a single time. A junction end diverges from the germline sequence, so it may reflect a read error. The chain combines TRBV10-3 with TRBJ2-7, with D tentatively TRBD1 (5 bases). This CDR3 has 13 amino acids. Germline loops: CDR1 ENHRY, CDR2 SYGVKD. This chain's CDR3 is CAVAVGVENERYF. The CDR3 region has the DNA TGTGCCGTCGCGGTAGGGGTTGAGAACGAGCGGTACTTC.

This rearrangement joins TRBV11-2 to TRBJ1-4; TRBD1 might be the D (5 bases). There are 14 residues in the CDR3. The germline V gene has CDR1 SGHAT and CDR2 FQNNGV. Trimming removed 1 base from V and 8 bases from J, with 11 bases in between. This CDR3 reads CASSLGGVGEKLFF. CDR3 DNA sequence: TGTGCCAGCAGCTTAGGGGGGGTAGGCGAAAAACTGTTTTTT.

The rearrangement uses TRBV30 and TRBJ1-2; D remains ambiguous. Germline loops: CDR1 GTSNPN, CDR2 SVGIG (reference sequence). CDR3 length: 12 residues. Trimming removed 0 bases at V and 5 bases at J, with 7 bases between. Here the CDR3 DNA reads TGTGCCTGGAGTGTAACGGGATATGGCTACACCTTC. It translates to CAWSVTGYGYTF.

The chain joins TRBV18 to TRBJ2-7, with TRBD2 matching 11 bases. CDR1 is KGHSH, CDR2 LQKENI, per germline. Germline trimming cut 3 bases from V and 2 bases from J; bases unmatched to any gene: 6. The CDR3 consists of 16 residues. The CDR3 region is CASSPTGTSGTYEQYF. The CDR3 DNA reads TGTGCCAGCTCACCTACCGGGACTAGCGGCACCTACGAGCAGTACTTC.

This rearrangement joins TRBV9 to TRBJ2-1; D is unclear. The ends were cut back, 3 bases at V and 2 bases at J, with 12 bases in the middle. The CDR3 length is 15 residues. Germline values: CDR1 SGDLS, CDR2 YYNGEE. The CDR3 is CASSATSTPYNEQFF. CDR3 in DNA: TGTGCCAGCAGCGCGACCTCGACACCCTACAATGAGCAGTTCTTC.

The V and J genes are TRBV5-6 and TRBJ1-1; no firm D call. The CDR3 sequence is 14 residues long. Trimming took 1 base from V and 0 from J, leaving 7 bases between them. From germline, CDR1 is SGHDT and CDR2 YYEEEE. The DNA of the CDR3 is TGTGCCAGCAGCTTGAGAGCGATGAACACTGAAGCTTTCTTT. It encodes CASSLRAMNTEAFF.

The chain uses TRBV5-1 and TRBJ2-2; 10 bases match TRBD1. J was trimmed by 7 bases and V by 4 bases; bases with no gene match: 4. Germline CDR1 is SGHRS and CDR2 is YFSETQ. CDR3 length: 14 residues. DNA of the CDR3: TGCGCCAGCAGCCCCGGGACAGGGGTCGGGGAGCTGTTTTTT. Amino acid sequence: CASSPGTGVGELFF.

This clone was counted a single time. One end of the junction is discordant with germline, which a read error may explain. This chain links TRBV7-9 with TRBJ2-7; 10 positions match TRBD1. Germline V gene data show CDR1 as SEHNR and CDR2 as FQNEAQ (reference sequence). The CDR3 has 13 residues. CDR3 sequence reads: CSSLETGGDEQYF. CDR3 nucleotides: TGTTCCAGCCTAGAGACAGGGGGCGACGAGCAGTACTTC.

The chain recombines TRBV6-5 with TRBJ2-1, with 10 bases that match TRBD1. The CDR3 is made up of 15 amino acids. V was pared by 6 bases and J by 9 bases, with 11 bases of the junction left unmatched. From germline, CDR1 is MNHEY and CDR2 SVGAGI. In nucleotides, the CDR3 is TGTGCCAGCAGATCCAGGGACAGGGGAACTGGTGAGCAGTTCTTC. This translates into CASRSRDRGTGEQFF.

The chain has TRBV6-5 and TRBJ2-7, with 10 nucleotides matching TRBD1. Looked up from germline, CDR1 is MNHEY and CDR2 is SVGAGI. This CDR3 has 15 amino acids. V gave up 4 bases and J gave up 3 bases; unmatched junction bases: 6. Here the CDR3 DNA reads TGTGCCAGCAGTTCCTGGACAGGGGGTGTCTACGAGCAGTACTTC. Protein sequence: CASSSWTGGVYEQYF.